The table lists the clone carrying this TCR beta chain with many counts. What it binds is unknown. Time point defined: longitudinal time-point 2. The unsorted libraries were made from 2 million PBMCs kept at -80 C. The sample is drawn from a study of neurological immune-mediated disorders. General observations from the study: Subjects shared no identical expanded-clone CDR3 amino acid sequences, suggesting private TCR-beta repertoires in all groups.

A 10-nucleotide random UMI tagged transcripts in template-switch 5'RACE cDNA synthesis. TCRdb re-called the 5' RACE reads with MiXCR, one entry per CDR3 protein. The sample has 55,000 to 65,000 distinct CDR3 sequences, roughly 9.8% seen once; the top ten hold under 15%. From germline, CDR1 is DFQATT and CDR2 SNEGSKA (reference sequence). This CDR3 has 14 amino acids. Trimming removed 5 bases from V and 5 bases from J; junction bases left unmatched: 11. Input material: PBMCs. This chain links TRBV20-1 with TRBJ2-5, with 7 nucleotides matching TRBD1. This receptor was identified in a man younger than 45 in good health. In nucleotides, the CDR3 is TGCAGTGCTTACCACGGGACAGTCCGCGAGACCCAGTACTTC. Translating gives CSAYHGTVRETQYF.